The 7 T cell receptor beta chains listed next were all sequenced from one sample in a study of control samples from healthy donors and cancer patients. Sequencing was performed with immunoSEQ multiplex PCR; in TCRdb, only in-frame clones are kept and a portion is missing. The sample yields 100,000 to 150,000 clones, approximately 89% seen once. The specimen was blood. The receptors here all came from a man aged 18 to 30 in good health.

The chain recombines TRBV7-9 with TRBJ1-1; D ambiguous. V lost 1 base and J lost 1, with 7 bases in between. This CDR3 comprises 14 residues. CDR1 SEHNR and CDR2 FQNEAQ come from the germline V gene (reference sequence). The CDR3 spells CASSLVGRNTEAFF. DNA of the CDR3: TGTGCCAGCAGCTTAGTTGGTCGGAACACTGAAGCTTTCTTT. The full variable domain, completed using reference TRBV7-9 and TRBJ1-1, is DTGVSQNPRHKITKRGQNVTFRCDPISEHNRLYWYRQTLGQGPEFLTYFQNEAQLEKSRLLSDRFSAERPKGSFSTLEIQRTEQGDSAMYLCASSLVGRNTEAFFGQGTRLTVV.

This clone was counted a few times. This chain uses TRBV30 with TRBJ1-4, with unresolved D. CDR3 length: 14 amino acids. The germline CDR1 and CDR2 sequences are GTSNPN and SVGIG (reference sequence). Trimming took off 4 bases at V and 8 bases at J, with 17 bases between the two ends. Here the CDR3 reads CAWTPGESGEKLFF. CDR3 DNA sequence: TGTGCCTGGACCCCTGGGGAGTCCGGGGAAAAACTGTTTTTT.

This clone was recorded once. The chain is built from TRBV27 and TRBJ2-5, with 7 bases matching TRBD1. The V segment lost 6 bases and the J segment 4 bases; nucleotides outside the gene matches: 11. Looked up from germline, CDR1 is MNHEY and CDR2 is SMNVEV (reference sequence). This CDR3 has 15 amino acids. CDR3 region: CASSQGDVRAETQYF. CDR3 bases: TGTGCCAGCAGCCAGGGGGATGTAAGGGCAGAGACCCAGTACTTC.

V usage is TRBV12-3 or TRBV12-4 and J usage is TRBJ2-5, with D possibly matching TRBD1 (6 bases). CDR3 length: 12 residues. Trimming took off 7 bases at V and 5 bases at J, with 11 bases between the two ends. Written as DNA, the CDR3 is TGTGCCAGCAACAGGGCGCCGGAGACCCAGTACTTC. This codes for CASNRAPETQYF.

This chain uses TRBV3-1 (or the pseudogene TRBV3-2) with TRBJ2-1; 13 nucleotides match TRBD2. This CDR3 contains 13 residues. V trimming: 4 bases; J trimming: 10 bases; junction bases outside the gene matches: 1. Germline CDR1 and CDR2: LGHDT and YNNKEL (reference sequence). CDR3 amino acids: CASSRGLAGEQFF. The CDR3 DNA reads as TGTGCCAGCAGCCGGGGACTAGCGGGAGAGCAGTTCTTC.

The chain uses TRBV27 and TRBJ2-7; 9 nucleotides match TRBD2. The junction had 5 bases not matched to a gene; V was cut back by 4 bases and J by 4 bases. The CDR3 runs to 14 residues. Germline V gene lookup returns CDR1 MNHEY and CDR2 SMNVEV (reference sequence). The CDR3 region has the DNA TGTGCCAGCAGTTATAGCGGGGGCCGGTACGAGCAGTACTTC. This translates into CASSYSGGRYEQYF.

The CDR3 spells CSASQSTGELFF. CDR3 bases: TGCAGTGCTAGTCAGAGTACCGGGGAGCTGTTTTTT. V usage is TRBV20-1 and J usage is TRBJ2-2; no clear D. This CDR3 is 12 amino acids long. Trimming shortened V by 3 bases and J by 5 bases, and 7 bases separated the two germline ends. Germline CDR1 is DFQATT and CDR2 is SNEGSKA (reference sequence).